This TCR beta chain was obtained from a study of blood T cell repertoires in COVID-19. Background on the study: Both acute and convalescent COVID-19 samples were obtained from the United States, Italy and Spain. T cells, B-cell-depleted T cells, or PBMCs supplied cDNA or gDNA.

The V gene lost 2 bases and the J gene lost 0 bases, with 10 bases spanning the gap. CDR1 and CDR2 from the germline V gene are LGHDT and YNNKEL (reference sequence). The CDR3 length is 15 residues. Original analysis: Estimation of nucleated cell counts relied on the amplification of reference gene primers. Sequenced by immunoSEQ multiplex PCR; TCRdb stores in-frame clones only, minus some. The V and J calls and clone size come from that table; D and trimming were worked out from the DNA. The table shows some 150,000 clones, with approximately 80% occurring only once. This chain links TRBV3-1 (or the pseudogene TRBV3-2) with TRBJ1-2; D might be TRBD1 (6 bases). This sequence was found in a woman older than 75 in a cohort sampled during active or convalescent COVID-19. The specimen sequenced was peripheral blood. The CDR3 DNA reads TGTGCCAGCAGCCAAATGGACAGCCCTAACTATGGCTACACCTTC. It encodes CASSQMDSPNYGYTF.